The 21 T cell receptor beta chains below come from one sample, sequenced in a study of T-cell reconstitution after alpha-beta-depleted transplantation in children. This sample's TCRbeta library carried unique molecular identifier barcodes. TCRdb reprocessed the PCR reads with MiXCR, giving one entry per CDR3 protein. The sample lists 550,000 to 600,000 distinct CDR3 sequences, about 23% occurring once. Sequencing was performed on PBMCs, mostly from graft donor cells, taken 360 days after TCRalphabeta/CD19-depleted stem cell transplant. The receptor set was obtained from a boy in the first two years of life who had a stem cell transplant for acute myeloid leukemia, so the T cells may come from the graft donor.

The J gene is TRBJ2-2, the V gene TRBV7-6; D gene uncertain. The CDR3 is 13 residues long. V lost 5 bases and J lost 6, with 10 bases in between. CDR1 is SGHVS and CDR2 is FNYEAQ in the germline V gene. CDR3 in amino acids: CASSNLGPGELFF. CDR3 coding DNA: TGTGCCAGCAGCAACCTAGGCCCCGGGGAGCTGTTTTTT.

This clonotype was counted at least ten times. The V and J genes are TRBV5-6 and TRBJ2-5, with D perhaps TRBD1 or TRBD2 (5 bases each). Between the trimmed V and J ends, which lost 3 bases and 2 bases, there was a span of 8 bases. The CDR3 is 13 amino acids. Germline loops: CDR1 SGHDT, CDR2 YYEEEE. CDR3: CASSWDGQETQYF. The DNA for the CDR3 is TGTGCCAGCAGCTGGGACGGTCAAGAGACCCAGTACTTC.

J is TRBJ1-1 and V is TRBV5-1; D gene uncertain. V lost 0 bases and J 5 bases, leaving 11 bases between the germline ends. The CDR3 runs 14 residues. Germline values: CDR1 SGHRS, CDR2 YFSETQ. CDR3 bases: TGCGCCAGCAGCTTGGTTGGGGTCGGGACTGAAGCTTTCTTT. As protein: CASSLVGVGTEAFF.

The J gene is TRBJ2-3, the V gene TRBV12-5; D is unresolved. CDR1 and CDR2 from the germline V gene are LGHNT and FRNRAP. The CDR3 has 16 residues. V was shortened by 2 bases and J by 2 bases, with 14 bases between the two germline ends. CDR3 nucleotides: TGTGCTAGTGGTTTGCAACCCCCACCTTTCACAGATACGCAGTATTTT. As protein: CASGLQPPPFTDTQYF. Together with reference TRBV12-5 and TRBJ2-3, the CDR3 gives the full variable domain: DARVTQTPRHKVTEMGQEVTMRCQPILGHNTVFWYRQTMMQGLELLAYFRNRAPLDDSGMPKDRFSAEMPDATLATLKIQPSEPRDSAVYFCASGLQPPPFTDTQYFGPGTRLTVL.

The V call is TRBV4-3, the J call TRBJ2-7; D remains unclear. Trimming left V 4 bases short and J 7 bases short, with 17 bases between. CDR3 length equals 14 residues. The germline gives CDR1 LGHNA, CDR2 YSLEER. The CDR3 DNA is TGCGCCAGCAGCCCCGGCTCGGGTCTGGGTGAGCAGTACTTC. It yields the protein CASSPGSGLGEQYF.

This clonotype was recorded at least ten times. The chain joins TRBV20-1 to TRBJ2-3; D remains unclear. The V and J ends lost 5 bases and 2 bases respectively, with 17 bases between them. The germline V gene has CDR1 DFQATT and CDR2 SNEGSKA (reference sequence). The CDR3 is 15 amino acids. CDR3 sequence: CSAPRTDRYTDTQYF. CDR3 coding DNA: TGCAGTGCTCCGCGGACGGACCGGTACACAGATACGCAGTATTTT.

This clonotype has a count of ten or more. The chain joins TRBV20-1 to TRBJ2-7, with 10 nucleotides matching TRBD2. Germline V gene data show CDR1 as DFQATT and CDR2 as SNEGSKA (reference sequence). With 6 bases clipped from V and 4 bases from J, the junction kept 12 bases outside the gene matches. The CDR3 consists of 15 residues. As DNA, the CDR3 is TGCAGTGCGCGATCTAGCGGGGGCCGACTGTACGAGCAGTACTTC. As protein: CSARSSGGRLYEQYF.

The V and J genes are TRBV20-1 and TRBJ2-3; 7 nucleotides align to TRBD1. The CDR3 runs 14 residues. The ends lost 5 bases at V and 11 bases at J; junction bases unmatched: 16. Germline V gene lookup returns CDR1 DFQATT and CDR2 SNEGSKA (reference sequence). The CDR3 loop reads CSADRDGDGVEQYF. Written as DNA, the CDR3 is TGCAGTGCTGACAGGGATGGGGATGGCGTTGAGCAGTATTTT.

This chain uses TRBV20-1 with TRBJ1-1, with a weak D call TRBD1 (5 bases). V gave up 0 bases and J gave up 7 bases, with 21 bases separating them. Germline CDR1 DFQATT, CDR2 SNEGSKA (reference sequence). The CDR3 loop spans 16 amino acids. This chain's CDR3 is CSARDPGRPRVGEAFF. The CDR3 nucleotides read TGCAGTGCTAGAGATCCGGGGCGCCCTAGGGTGGGTGAAGCTTTCTTT.

This chain connects TRBV20-1 to TRBJ2-2, with 8 bases fitting TRBD1. The CDR3 contains 14 residues. Germline V gene lookup returns CDR1 DFQATT and CDR2 SNEGSKA (reference sequence). The J segment lost 5 bases and the V segment lost 6 bases, leaving 8 bases of the junction unmatched. CDR3 loop: CSAAATGVTGELFF. DNA for the CDR3: TGCAGTGCCGCCGCGACAGGGGTAACCGGGGAGCTGTTTTTT.

The sample holds a few counts of this clonotype. This sequence joins TRBV7-3 and TRBJ2-1; 7 positions match TRBD2. After removal of 0 bases from V and 8 bases from J, the junction contained 10 bases not matched to a gene. Looked up from germline, CDR1 is SGHTA and CDR2 is FQGTGA. The CDR3 totals 16 residues. The CDR3 DNA reads TGTGCCAGCAGCTTAACGCCGGGACTAAAAAGGGATGAGCAGTTCTTC. It encodes CASSLTPGLKRDEQFF.

This clonotype has ten or more counts. This chain uses TRBV13 with TRBJ2-5; D possibly corresponds to TRBD2 (5 bases). The CDR3 is made up of 14 amino acids. Trimming cost V 2 bases and J 3 bases, with 10 bases left between them. CDR1 is PRHDT, CDR2 FYEKMQ, per germline (reference sequence). In DNA, the CDR3 is TGTGCCAGCAGCTTATCCTCCGGGGAAGAGACCCAGTACTTC. Amino acids: CASSLSSGEETQYF.

The chain is built from TRBV12-3 or TRBV12-4 and TRBJ2-7, with D tentatively TRBD1 (5 bases). V lost 7 bases to trimming and J lost 3 bases, with 10 bases between them. The CDR3 is made up of 12 amino acids. CDR3 sequence (DNA): TGTGCCAGCACGACAGAGAACTACGAGCAGTACTTC. This sequence encodes CASTTENYEQYF.

This clonotype has a count of ten or more. The chain joins TRBV7-6 to TRBJ2-1, with a tentative D call TRBD1 (6 bases). Germline CDR1 and CDR2: SGHVS and FNYEAQ. Trimming shortened V by 5 bases and J by 0 bases, and 11 bases separated the two germline ends. This CDR3 has 15 amino acids. The CDR3 bases are TGTGCCAGCAGCCAAACAGGGAGCTCCTACAATGAGCAGTTCTTC. Translation: CASSQTGSSYNEQFF. The full variable domain, rest sourced from reference TRBV7-6 and TRBJ2-1, is GAGVSQSPRYKVTKRGQDVALRCDPISGHVSLYWYRQALGQGPEFLTYFNYEAQQDKSGLPNDRFSAERPEGSISTLTIQRTEQRDSAMYRCASSQTGSSYNEQFFGPGTRLTVL.

This clonotype was found a few times. The chain uses TRBV5-1 and TRBJ2-7; the D call may be TRBD1 or TRBD2 (5 bases each). The ends were cut back, 0 bases at V and 3 bases at J, with 16 bases in the middle. This CDR3 has 16 residues. In germline, CDR1 is SGHRS, CDR2 YFSETQ. This chain's CDR3 is CASSLGEGLRDYEQYF. The CDR3 bases are TGCGCCAGCAGCTTGGGAGAAGGACTCAGGGACTACGAGCAGTACTTC.

The J gene is TRBJ1-2, the V gene TRBV20-1; the D gene is possibly TRBD1 (6 bases). The CDR3 sequence is 14 residues long. V was clipped by 3 bases and J by 1 base, with 12 bases between them. The V gene's germline CDR1 is DFQATT and CDR2 SNEGSKA (reference sequence). The CDR3 DNA is TGCAGTGCTAGGGAACAGGGCTTTAACTATGGCTACACCTTC. Translating gives CSAREQGFNYGYTF.

The table lists this clonotype with many counts. The chain combines TRBV20-1 with TRBJ2-3; D may be TRBD2 (5 bases). The ends were cut back, 5 bases at V and 6 bases at J, with 21 bases in the middle. Germline assignment: CDR1 DFQATT and CDR2 SNEGSKA (reference sequence). CDR3 length: 15 residues. CDR3 in amino acids: CSAFTSRAHRDTQYF. In nucleotides, the CDR3 is TGCAGTGCTTTTACTAGTAGGGCCCATCGGGATACGCAGTATTTT.

The V call is TRBV20-1, the J call TRBJ2-3, with 7 bases aligning to TRBD1. Germline V gene lookup returns CDR1 DFQATT and CDR2 SNEGSKA (reference sequence). CDR3 length: 14 amino acids. The ends lost 6 bases at V and 2 bases at J; junction bases unmatched: 8. Here the CDR3 reads CSAPSRGLTDTQYF. CDR3 nucleotides: TGCAGTGCCCCCTCGAGGGGGCTCACAGATACGCAGTATTTT.

This clonotype has just a few counts. The chain has TRBV9 and TRBJ2-2, with D uncertain. Trimming shortened V by 5 bases and J by 2 bases, and 13 bases separated the two germline ends. The length of the CDR3 is 15 residues. Germline CDR1 and CDR2: SGDLS and YYNGEE. CDR3 nucleotide sequence: TGTGCCAGCAGTCTAAGGACGGATAACACCGGGGAGCTGTTTTTT. It encodes CASSLRTDNTGELFF. Full variable domain (outside the CDR3, taken from reference TRBV9 and TRBJ2-2): DSGVTQTPKHLITATGQRVTLRCSPRSGDLSVYWYQQSLDQGLQFLIQYYNGEERAKGNILERFSAQQFPDLHSELNLSSLELGDSALYFCASSLRTDNTGELFFGEGSRLTVL.

Notes on this clonotype: One end of the junction does not line up with germline, which may come from a read error. The V call is TRBV20-1, the J call TRBJ2-5, with TRBD2 matching over 7 bases. CDR3 length equals 13 residues. CDR1 and CDR2 (germline): DFQATT, SNEGSKA (reference sequence). This CDR3 reads CSARDWGGETQCF. CDR3 DNA sequence: TGCAGTGCTAGAGATTGGGGGGGAGAGACCCAGTGCTTC.

This clonotype has a count of ten or more. This chain uses TRBV29-1 with TRBJ2-7; 9 positions agree with TRBD2. The germline CDR1 and CDR2 sequences are SQVTM and ANQGSEA. The CDR3 is 13 residues long. V gave up 6 bases and J gave up 2 bases; unmatched junction bases: 5. The CDR3 loop reads CSVLAGRTYEQYF. In nucleotides, the CDR3 is TGCAGCGTGCTAGCGGGGCGAACCTACGAGCAGTACTTC.